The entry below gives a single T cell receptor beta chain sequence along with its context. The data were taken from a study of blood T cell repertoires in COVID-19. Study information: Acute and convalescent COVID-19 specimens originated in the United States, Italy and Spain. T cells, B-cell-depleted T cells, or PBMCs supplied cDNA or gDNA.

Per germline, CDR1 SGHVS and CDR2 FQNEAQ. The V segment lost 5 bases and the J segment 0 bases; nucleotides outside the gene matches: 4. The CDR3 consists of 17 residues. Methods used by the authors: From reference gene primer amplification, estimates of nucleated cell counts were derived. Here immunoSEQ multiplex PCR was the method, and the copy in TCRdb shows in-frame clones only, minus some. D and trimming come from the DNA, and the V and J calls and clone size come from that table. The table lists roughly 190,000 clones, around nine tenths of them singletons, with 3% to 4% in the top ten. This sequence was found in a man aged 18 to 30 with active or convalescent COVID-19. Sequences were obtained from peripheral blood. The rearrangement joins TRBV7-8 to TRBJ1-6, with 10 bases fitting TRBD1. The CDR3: CASSPRTGGSYNSPLHF. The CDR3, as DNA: TGTGCCAGCAGCCCCCGGACAGGGGGCTCCTATAATTCACCCCTCCACTTT. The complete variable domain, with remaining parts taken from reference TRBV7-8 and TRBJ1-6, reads GAGVSQSPRYKVAKRGQDVALRCDPISGHVSLFWYQQALGQGPEFLTYFQNEAQLDKSGLPSDRFFAERPEGSVSTLKIQRTQQEDSAVYLCASSPRTGGSYNSPLHFGNGTRLTVT.